The present entry profiles one T cell receptor (beta chain) with its context. Its antigen is undetermined. The assay was immunoSEQ multiplex PCR, and TCRdb's table has in-frame clones only and misses some. Seen here are about 260,000 clones, 80% to 95% observed once, and the top ten hold 0.55%. From germline, CDR1 is SGHNT and CDR2 YYREEE (reference sequence). V was pared by 0 bases and J by 9 bases, with 8 bases of the junction left unmatched. This CDR3 is 15 amino acids long. The sample is drawn from a study of T cell responses to AZD1222 COVID-19 vaccine. Study in general: Timing groups of about 4 and about 12 weeks for second doses were pooled.

Study-level points and caveats: Nearly half of spike-specific TCRs reportedly target variant regions that are unmutated in the B.1.351 and B.1.1.7 variants.

This TCR derives from an adult in good health. This chain links TRBV5-4 with TRBJ2-1; 8 nucleotides match TRBD2. Source: peripheral blood, taken on day 0 of AZD1222 vaccination. The CDR3 bases are TGTGCCAGCAGCTTGGCCCTCGGGGGGGTTGGTGAGCAGTTCTTC. It translates to CASSLALGGVGEQFF.